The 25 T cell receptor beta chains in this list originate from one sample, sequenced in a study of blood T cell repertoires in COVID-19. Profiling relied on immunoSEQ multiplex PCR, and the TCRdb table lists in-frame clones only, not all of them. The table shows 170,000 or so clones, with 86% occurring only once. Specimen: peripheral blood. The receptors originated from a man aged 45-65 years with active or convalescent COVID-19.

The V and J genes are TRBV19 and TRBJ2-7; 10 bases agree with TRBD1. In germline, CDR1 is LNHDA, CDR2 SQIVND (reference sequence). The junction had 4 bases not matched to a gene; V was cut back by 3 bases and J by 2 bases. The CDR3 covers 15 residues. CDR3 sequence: CASSIRTGGTYEQYF. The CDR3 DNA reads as TGTGCCAGTAGTATTAGGACAGGGGGAACCTACGAGCAGTACTTC.

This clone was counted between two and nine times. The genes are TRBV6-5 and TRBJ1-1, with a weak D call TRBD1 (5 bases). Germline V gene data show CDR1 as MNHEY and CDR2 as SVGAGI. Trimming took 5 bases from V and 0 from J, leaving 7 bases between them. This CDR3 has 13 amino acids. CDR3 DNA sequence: TGTGCCAGCAGTCGACAGATGAACACTGAAGCTTTCTTT. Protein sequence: CASSRQMNTEAFF.

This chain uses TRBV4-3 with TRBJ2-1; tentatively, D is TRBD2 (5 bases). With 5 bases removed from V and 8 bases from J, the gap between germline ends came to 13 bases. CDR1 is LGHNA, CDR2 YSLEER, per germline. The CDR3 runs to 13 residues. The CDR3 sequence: CASSTRWGDEQFF. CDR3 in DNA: TGCGCCAGCAGCACCCGTTGGGGAGATGAGCAGTTCTTC.

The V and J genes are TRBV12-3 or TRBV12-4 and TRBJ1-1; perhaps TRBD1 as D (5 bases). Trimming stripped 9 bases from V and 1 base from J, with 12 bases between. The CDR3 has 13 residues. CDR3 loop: CASLRTGNTEAFF. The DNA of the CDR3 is TGTGCCAGTCTCCGCACAGGGAACACTGAAGCTTTCTTT.

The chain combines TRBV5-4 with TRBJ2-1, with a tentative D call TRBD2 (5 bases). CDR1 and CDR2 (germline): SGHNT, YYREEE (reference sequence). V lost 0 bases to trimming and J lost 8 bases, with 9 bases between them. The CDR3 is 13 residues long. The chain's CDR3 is CASSLVEVYEQFF. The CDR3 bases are TGTGCCAGCAGCTTGGTGGAGGTTTATGAGCAGTTCTTC.

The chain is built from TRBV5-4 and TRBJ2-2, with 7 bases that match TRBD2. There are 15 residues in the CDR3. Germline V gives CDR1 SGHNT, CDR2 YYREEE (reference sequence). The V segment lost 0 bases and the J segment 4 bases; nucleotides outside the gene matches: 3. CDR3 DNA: TGTGCCAGCAGCTTGGGGGTAGCGGGCACCGGGGAGCTGTTTTTT. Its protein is CASSLGVAGTGELFF.

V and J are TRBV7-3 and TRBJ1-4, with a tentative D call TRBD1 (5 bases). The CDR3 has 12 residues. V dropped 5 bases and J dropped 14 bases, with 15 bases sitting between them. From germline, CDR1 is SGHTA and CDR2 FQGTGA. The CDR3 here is CASSPGTKDLFF. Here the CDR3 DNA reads TGTGCCAGCAGCCCCGGGACTAAGGATCTGTTTTTT.

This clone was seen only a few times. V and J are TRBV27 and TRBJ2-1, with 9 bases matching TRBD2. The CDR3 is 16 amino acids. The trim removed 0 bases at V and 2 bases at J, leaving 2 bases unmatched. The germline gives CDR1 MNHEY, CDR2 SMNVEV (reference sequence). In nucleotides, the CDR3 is TGTGCCAGCAGTTTATCTAGCGGGAGCACCTACAATGAGCAGTTCTTC. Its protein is CASSLSSGSTYNEQFF.

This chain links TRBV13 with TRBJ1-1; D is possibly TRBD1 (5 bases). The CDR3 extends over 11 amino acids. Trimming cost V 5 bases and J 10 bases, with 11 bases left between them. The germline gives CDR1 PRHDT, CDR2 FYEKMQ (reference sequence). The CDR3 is CASSQRRGAFF. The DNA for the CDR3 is TGTGCCAGCAGCCAGAGGAGGGGAGCTTTCTTT. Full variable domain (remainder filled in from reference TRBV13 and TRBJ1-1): AAGVIQSPRHLIKEKRETATLKCYPIPRHDTVYWYQQGPGQDPQFLISFYEKMQSDKGSIPDRFSAQQFSDYHSELNMSSLELGDSALYFCASSQRRGAFFGQGTRLTVV.

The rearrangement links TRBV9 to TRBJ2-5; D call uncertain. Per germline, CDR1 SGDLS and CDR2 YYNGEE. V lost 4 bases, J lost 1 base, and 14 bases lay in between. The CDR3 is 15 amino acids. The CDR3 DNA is TGTGCCAGCAGCAACCCCTCCACAGTCCAAGAGACCCAGTACTTC. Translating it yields CASSNPSTVQETQYF.

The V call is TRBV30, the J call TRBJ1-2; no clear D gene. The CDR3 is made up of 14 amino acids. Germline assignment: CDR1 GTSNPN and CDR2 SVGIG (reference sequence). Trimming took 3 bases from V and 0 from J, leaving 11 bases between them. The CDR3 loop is CAWRGLPTNYGYTF. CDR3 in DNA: TGTGCCTGGAGGGGCTTACCGACTAACTATGGCTACACCTTC.

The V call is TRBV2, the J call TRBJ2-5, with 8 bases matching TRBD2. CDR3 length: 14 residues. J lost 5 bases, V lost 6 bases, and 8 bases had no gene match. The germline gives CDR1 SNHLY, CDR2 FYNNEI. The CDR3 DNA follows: TGTGCCAGCAGGGGGCGGGGGGCCCAGGAGACCCAGTACTTC. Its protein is CASRGRGAQETQYF.

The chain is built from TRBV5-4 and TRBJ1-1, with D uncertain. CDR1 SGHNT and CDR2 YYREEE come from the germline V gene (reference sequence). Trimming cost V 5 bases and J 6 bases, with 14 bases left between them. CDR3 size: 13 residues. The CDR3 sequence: CASRGTDPAEAFF. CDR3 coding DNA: TGTGCCAGCAGGGGTACAGACCCAGCTGAAGCTTTCTTT.

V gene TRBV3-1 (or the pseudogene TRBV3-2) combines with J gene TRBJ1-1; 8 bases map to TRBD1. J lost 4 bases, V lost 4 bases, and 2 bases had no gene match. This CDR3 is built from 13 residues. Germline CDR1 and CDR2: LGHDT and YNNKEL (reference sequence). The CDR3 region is CASSPDRGTEAFF. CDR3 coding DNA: TGTGCCAGCAGCCCAGACAGGGGCACTGAAGCTTTCTTT.

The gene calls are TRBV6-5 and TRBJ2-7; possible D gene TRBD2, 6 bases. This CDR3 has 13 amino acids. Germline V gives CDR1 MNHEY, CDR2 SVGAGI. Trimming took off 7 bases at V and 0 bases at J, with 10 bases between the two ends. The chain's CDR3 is CASNLRGSYEQYF. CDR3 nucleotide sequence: TGTGCCAGCAACTTGCGGGGCTCCTACGAGCAGTACTTC.

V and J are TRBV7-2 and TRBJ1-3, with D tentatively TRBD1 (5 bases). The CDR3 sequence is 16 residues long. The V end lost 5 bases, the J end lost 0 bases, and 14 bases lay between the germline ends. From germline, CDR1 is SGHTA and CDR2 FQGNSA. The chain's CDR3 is CASSAGPGSSGNTIYF. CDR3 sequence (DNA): TGTGCCAGCAGCGCGGGGCCGGGCTCCTCTGGAAACACCATATATTTT.

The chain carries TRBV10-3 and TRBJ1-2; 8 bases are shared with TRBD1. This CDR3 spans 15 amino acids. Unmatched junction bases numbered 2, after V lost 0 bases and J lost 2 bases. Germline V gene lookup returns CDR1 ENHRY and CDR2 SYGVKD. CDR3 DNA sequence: TGTGCCATCAGTGAGTCTACAGGGGGAAACTATGGCTACACCTTC. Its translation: CAISESTGGNYGYTF.

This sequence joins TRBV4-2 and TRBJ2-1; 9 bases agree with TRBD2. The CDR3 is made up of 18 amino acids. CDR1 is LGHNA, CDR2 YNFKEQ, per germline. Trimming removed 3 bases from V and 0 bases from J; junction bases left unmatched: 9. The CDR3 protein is CASSHVAGAESSYNEQFF. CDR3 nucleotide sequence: TGTGCCAGCAGCCATGTAGCGGGGGCCGAAAGCTCCTACAATGAGCAGTTCTTC.

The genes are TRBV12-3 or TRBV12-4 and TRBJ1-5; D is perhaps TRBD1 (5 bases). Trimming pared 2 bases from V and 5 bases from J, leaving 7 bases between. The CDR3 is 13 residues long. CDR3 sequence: CASSLIGDQPQHF. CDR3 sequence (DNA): TGTGCCAGCAGTTTAATAGGGGATCAGCCCCAGCATTTT.

The CDR3 sequence is CASSEGGTEAFF. The CDR3 region has the DNA TGTGCCAGCAGTGAGGGGGGGACTGAAGCTTTCTTT. The gene calls are TRBV2 and TRBJ1-1; maybe TRBD1 (5 bases). From germline, CDR1 is SNHLY and CDR2 FYNNEI. The CDR3 is made up of 12 amino acids. The V gene lost 3 bases and the J gene lost 5 bases, with 7 bases spanning the gap.

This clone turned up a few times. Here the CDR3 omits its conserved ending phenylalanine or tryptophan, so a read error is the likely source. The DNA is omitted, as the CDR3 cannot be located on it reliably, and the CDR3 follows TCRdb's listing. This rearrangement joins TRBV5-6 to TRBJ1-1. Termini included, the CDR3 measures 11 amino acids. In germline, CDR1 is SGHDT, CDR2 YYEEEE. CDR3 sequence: CASSLGSVGTI.

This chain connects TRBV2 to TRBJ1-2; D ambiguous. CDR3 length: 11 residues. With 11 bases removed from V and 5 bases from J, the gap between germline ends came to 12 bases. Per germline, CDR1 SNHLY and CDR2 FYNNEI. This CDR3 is CAGKTEYGYTF. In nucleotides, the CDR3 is TGTGCCGGAAAGACTGAGTATGGCTACACCTTC.

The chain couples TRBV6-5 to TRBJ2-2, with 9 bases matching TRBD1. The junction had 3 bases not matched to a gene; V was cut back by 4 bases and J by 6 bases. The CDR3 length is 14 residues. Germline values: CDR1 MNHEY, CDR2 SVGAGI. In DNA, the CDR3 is TGTGCCAGCAGTTCCACAGGGGGCCCCGGGGAGCTGTTTTTT. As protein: CASSSTGGPGELFF.

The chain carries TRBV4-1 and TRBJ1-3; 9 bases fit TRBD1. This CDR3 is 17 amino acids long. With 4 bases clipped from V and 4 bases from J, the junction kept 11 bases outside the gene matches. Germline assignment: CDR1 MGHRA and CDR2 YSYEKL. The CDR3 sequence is CASSRDRDRVVGNTIYF. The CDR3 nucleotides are TGCGCCAGCAGCCGAGACCGGGACAGGGTAGTGGGAAACACCATATATTTT.

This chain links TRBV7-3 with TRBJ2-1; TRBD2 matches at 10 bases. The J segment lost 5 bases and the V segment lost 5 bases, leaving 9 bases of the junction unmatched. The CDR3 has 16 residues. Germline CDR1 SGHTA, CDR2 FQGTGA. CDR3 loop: CASSPISSGSNNEQFF. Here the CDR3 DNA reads TGTGCCAGCAGCCCGATATCTAGCGGGAGCAACAATGAGCAGTTCTTC.